This T cell receptor (beta chain) comes out of a study of shared clonotypes between healthy human individuals (dated by TCRdb to 2020 to 2021). Regarding the research as a whole: Three men and a couple of women, aged 18 to 49 years, made up the cohort. For each donor, CD4 naive and CD4 memory were each run on three plates, CD8 naive on two plates, and CD8 memory on one plate. To estimate repertoire size and how much clonotypes are shared between individuals, the study performed deep sequencing of blood TCR repertoires from a few healthy adults. To increase sequencing depth and limit assay-specific biases, TCR repertoire library preparation and sequencing were carried out by different laboratories using diverse techniques. Each donor's leukapheresis produced roughly between roughly 0.85 and 10 billion PBMCs. What the work shows at the level of the full study, not this receptor alone: Compared with non-shared clonotypes, the clonotypes found in all four sorted-subset donors had higher generation probabilities. Larger estimated clonotype richness was generally found for naive subsets than for memory subsets. Based on pairwise subsampling, the degree of clonotype sharing among donors was expected to be affected by sequencing depth. Because the study included only a small number of donors, the genetic and exposure-history diversity represented was limited. Rarefaction of sorted-subset datasets indicated incomplete sequencing despite the large sequencing depth. When several donors were compared, the shared fraction of clonotypes was 5% to 6.5% for naive CD4, 3.5% to 4% for naive CD8, roughly 2.5% for memory CD4, and approximately 0.4% for memory CD8. Sampling was restricted to blood, and TCR repertoires in tissues likely differ from the TCR repertoires found in blood.

Using the deep immunoSEQ assay, TCR CDR3 regions were amplified from genomic DNA by multiplex PCR. Extracted genomic DNA from each cell subset was distributed evenly across all wells of several immunoSEQ 96-well plates, and each plate was treated as a replicate. For sorted subsets, each replicate PCR was loaded with roughly 0.2 ug genomic DNA, equivalent to 25,000 to 30,000 T cell genomes. The purified libraries were quantified using a Qubit 3.0 fluorometer, sized with a Bioanalyzer 2100, and then quantified again using the KAPA Library Quantification kit. Each immunoSEQ 96-well plate was sequenced on its own single-read 150-cycle Illumina NextSeq 550 flow cell. The paper's processing steps were these. Because the immunoSEQ output held only junctional sequences and lacked quality scores, the filtering could not match the filtering applied to full-length reads. To assign V/J genes and CDR3, sequences were annotated against IMGT germline references using PyIR, a Python wrapper for IgBLAST v1.9. Reads were removed for weak V/J assignments (E-value above 1e-6), missing CDR3, stop codons, out-of-frame junctions, or ambiguous translated residues. V3J clonotypes were defined as sequences sharing an identical inferred V gene, J gene, and CDR3 amino acid sequence. The percentage overlap between two repertoires was calculated by dividing the number of shared unique clonotypes by the size of the smaller repertoire. Repertoire richness was assessed with RTK rarefaction, the Chao1 estimator, and Recon v2.1 estimates of unobserved clonotypes. Generation probabilities for all TCRbeta clonotypes obtained by the gDNA method from four donors were computed using OLGA. In TCRdb, the immuneACCESS table is reduced to in-frame sequences with V and J assigned. These tables do not hold every clone; where another copy was compared, an unresolved V gene accounts for under half, and the others remain unexplained. That table is the source of V, J and clone size, and D and trimming were worked out from the DNA. Counted in this sample were some 2 million clones; about 95% of them appeared once. Jointly, the top ten make up under 1.5% of the sample.

Details on this clone: The target of this receptor is not known. No per-base quality is available; no much larger clone lies one base away.

The CDR3 runs 14 residues from the cysteine to the phenylalanine. Of all the DNA, just the CDR3 is kept, 42 bases in frame from base 1. V gives up 4 bases and J gives up 6 bases, and the segment between their germline ends measures 14 bases. CDR1 and CDR2 (LGHNA, YSLEER) derive from the germline V gene. CD8 naive samples consisted of CD45RO-negative cells that were positively selected for CCR7, yielding a CD45RA+CCR7+ population without TemRA cells. The donors were healthy, HIV-negative adults with no recently reported acute infections or vaccinations. Only Caucasian adults living in Nashville, Tennessee, USA were represented among the donors. After blood collection by leukapheresis, PBMCs were isolated using Ficoll-Histopaque density gradient centrifugation and then cryopreserved in the vapor phase of liquid nitrogen. Analytical flow cytometry was used to check the purity and quantity of each magnetically sorted T cell population. Genomic DNA was isolated from every sorted fraction and measured by UV absorbance on a Nanodrop 2000c.

Sequencing was performed on naive CD8+ T cells sorted from blood. In the paper's terms, the cell subset or site label means: CD45RA+CCR7+. The TCR sequence derives from a man aged 18-30 years in good health. This receptor chain uses TRBV4-3 and TRBJ2-3, with the D gene uncertain. The CDR3 loop reads CASSPSPASDTQYF. The sequenced DNA is TGCGCCAGCAGCCCCTCACCAGCCTCCGATACGCAGTATTTT.